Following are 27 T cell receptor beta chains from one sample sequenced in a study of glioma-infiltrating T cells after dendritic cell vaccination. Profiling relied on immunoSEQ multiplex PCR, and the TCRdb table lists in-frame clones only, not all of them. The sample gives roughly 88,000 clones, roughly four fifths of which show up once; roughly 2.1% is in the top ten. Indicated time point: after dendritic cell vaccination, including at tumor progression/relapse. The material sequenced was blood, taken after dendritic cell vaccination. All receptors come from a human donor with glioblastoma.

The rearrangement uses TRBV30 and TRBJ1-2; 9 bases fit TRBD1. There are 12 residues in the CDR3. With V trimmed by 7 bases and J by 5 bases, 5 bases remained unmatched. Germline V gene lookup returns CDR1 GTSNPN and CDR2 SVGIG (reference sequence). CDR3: CAFTTGGYGYTF. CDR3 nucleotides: TGTGCCTTCACGACAGGGGGGTATGGCTACACCTTC.

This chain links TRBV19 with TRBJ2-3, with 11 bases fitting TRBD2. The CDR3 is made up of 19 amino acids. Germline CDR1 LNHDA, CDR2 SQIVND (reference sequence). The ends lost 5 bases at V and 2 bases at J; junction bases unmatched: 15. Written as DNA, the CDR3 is TGTGCCAGTAGTGTTCCCGTTAGCGGGAGGGGGTGGATCACAGATACGCAGTATTTT. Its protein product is CASSVPVSGRGWITDTQYF.

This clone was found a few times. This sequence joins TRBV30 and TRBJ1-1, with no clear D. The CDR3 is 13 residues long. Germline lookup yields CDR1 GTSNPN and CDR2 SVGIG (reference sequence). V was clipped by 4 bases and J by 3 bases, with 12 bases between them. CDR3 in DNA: TGTGCCTGGAAGAGAATCTTGTACACTGAAGCTTTCTTT. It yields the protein CAWKRILYTEAFF.

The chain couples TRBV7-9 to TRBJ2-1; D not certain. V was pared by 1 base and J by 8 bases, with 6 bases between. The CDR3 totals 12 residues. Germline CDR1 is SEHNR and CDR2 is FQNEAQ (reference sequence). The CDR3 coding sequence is TGTGCCAGCAGCTTAGACTGGTATGAGCAGTTCTTC. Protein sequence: CASSLDWYEQFF.

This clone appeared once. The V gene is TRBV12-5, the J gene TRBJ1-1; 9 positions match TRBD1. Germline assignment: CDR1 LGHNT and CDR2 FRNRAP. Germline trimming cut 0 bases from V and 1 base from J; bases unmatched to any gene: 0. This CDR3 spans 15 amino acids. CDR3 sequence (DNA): TGTGCTAGTGGTTTGGTACAGGGGGCGAACACTGAAGCTTTCTTT. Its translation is CASGLVQGANTEAFF. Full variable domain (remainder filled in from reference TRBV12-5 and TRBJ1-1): DARVTQTPRHKVTEMGQEVTMRCQPILGHNTVFWYRQTMMQGLELLAYFRNRAPLDDSGMPKDRFSAEMPDATLATLKIQPSEPRDSAVYFCASGLVQGANTEAFFGQGTRLTVV.

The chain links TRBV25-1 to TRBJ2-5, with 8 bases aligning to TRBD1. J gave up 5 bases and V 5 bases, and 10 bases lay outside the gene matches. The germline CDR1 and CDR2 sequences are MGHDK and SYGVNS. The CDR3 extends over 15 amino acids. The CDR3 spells CASSFGQGHGETQYF. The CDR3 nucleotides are TGTGCCAGCAGTTTTGGACAGGGCCATGGGGAGACCCAGTACTTC.

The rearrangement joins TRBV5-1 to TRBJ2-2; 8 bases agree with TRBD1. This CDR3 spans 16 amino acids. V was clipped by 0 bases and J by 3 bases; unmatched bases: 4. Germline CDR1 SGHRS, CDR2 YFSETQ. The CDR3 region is CASSLGQGPDTGELFF. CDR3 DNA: TGCGCCAGCAGCTTGGGACAGGGGCCTGACACCGGGGAGCTGTTTTTT.

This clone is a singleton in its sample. This CDR3 reads CASSLVSTEAFF. The CDR3 bases are TGTGCCAGCAGCTTAGTTAGCACTGAAGCTTTCTTT. The rearrangement uses TRBV11-2 and TRBJ1-1; D ambiguous. CDR1 and CDR2 (germline): SGHAT, FQNNGV. This CDR3 region has 12 residues. V was shortened by 1 base and J by 4 bases, with 4 bases between the two germline ends.

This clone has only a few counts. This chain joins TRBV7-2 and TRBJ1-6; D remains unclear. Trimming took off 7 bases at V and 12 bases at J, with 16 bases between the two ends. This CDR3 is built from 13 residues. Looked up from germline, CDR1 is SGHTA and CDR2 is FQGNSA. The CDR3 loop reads CASTSDLSLPLHF. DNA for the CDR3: TGTGCCAGCACCAGCGACTTATCCTTACCCCTCCACTTT. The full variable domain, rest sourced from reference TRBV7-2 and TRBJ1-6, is GAGVSQSPSNKVTEKGKDVELRCDPISGHTALYWYRQSLGQGLEFLIYFQGNSAPDKSGLPSDRFSAERTGGSVSTLTIQRTQQEDSAVYLCASTSDLSLPLHFGNGTRLTVT.

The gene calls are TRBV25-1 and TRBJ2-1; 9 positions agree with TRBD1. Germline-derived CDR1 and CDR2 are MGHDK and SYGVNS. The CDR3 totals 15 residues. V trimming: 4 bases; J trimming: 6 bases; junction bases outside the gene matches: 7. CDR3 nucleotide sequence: TGTGCCAGCAGTGCTCCCGGGACAGGGCGCAATGAGCAGTTCTTC. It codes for CASSAPGTGRNEQFF.

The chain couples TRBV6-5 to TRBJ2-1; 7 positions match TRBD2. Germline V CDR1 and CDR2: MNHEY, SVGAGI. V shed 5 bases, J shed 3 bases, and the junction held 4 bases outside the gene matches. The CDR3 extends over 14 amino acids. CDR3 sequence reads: CASSPRDYYNEQFF. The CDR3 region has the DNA TGTGCCAGCAGTCCCCGGGACTACTACAATGAGCAGTTCTTC.

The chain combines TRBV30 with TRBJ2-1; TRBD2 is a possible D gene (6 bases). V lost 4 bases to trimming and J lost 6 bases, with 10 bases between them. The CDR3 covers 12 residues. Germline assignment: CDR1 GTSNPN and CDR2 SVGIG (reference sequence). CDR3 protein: CAWKRAINEQFF. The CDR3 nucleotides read TGTGCCTGGAAGCGGGCGATCAATGAGCAGTTCTTC.

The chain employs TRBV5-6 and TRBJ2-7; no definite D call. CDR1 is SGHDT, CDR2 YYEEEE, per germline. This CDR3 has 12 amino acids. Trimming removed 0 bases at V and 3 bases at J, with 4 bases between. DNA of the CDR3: TGTGCCAGCAGCTTGGCGAGCTACGAGCAGTACTTC. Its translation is CASSLASYEQYF.

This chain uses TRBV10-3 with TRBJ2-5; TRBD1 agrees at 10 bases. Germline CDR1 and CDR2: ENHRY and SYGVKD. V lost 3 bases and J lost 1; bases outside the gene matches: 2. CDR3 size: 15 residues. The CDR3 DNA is TGTGCCATCAGTGACCGGGACAGGGGCCAAGAGACCCAGTACTTC. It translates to CAISDRDRGQETQYF.

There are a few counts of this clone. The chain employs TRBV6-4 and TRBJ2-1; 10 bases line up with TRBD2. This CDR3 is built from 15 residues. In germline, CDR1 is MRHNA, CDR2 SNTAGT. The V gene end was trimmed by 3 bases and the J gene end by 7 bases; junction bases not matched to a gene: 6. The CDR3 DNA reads TGTGCCAGCAGTGAAGATAGCGGGGGGAATAATGAGCAGTTCTTC. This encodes CASSEDSGGNNEQFF.

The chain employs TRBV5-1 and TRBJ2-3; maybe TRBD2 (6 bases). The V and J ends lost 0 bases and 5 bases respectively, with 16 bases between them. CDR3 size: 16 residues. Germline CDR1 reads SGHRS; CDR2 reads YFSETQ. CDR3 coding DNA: TGCGCCAGCAGCTTGGGGGGGACTTGGGGAGTAGATACGCAGTATTTT. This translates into CASSLGGTWGVDTQYF.

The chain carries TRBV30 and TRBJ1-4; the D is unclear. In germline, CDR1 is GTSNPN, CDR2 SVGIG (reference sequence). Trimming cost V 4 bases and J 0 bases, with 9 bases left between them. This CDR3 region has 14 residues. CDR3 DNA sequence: TGTGCCTGGACGAAAGCTACAACTAATGAAAAACTGTTTTTT. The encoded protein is CAWTKATTNEKLFF.

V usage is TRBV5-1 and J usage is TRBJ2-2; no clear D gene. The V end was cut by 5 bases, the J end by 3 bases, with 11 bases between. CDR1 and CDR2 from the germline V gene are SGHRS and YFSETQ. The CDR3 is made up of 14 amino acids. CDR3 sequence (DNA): TGCGCCAGCAGTCCCACAGTGGACACCGGGGAGCTGTTTTTT. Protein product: CASSPTVDTGELFF.

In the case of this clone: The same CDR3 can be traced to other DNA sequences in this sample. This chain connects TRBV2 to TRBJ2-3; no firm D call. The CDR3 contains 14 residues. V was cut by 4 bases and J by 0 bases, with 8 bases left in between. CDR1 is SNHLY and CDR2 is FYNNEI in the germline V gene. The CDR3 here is CASSGGLSTDTQYF. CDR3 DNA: TGTGCCAGCAGTGGAGGCCTCAGCACAGATACGCAGTATTTT.

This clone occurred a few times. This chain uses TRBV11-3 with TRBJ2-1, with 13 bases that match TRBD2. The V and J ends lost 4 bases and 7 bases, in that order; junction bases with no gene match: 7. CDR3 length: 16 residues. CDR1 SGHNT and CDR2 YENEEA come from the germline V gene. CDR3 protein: CASSSRLAGGLNEQFF. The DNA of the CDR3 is TGTGCCAGCAGCTCCCGACTAGCGGGAGGTTTGAATGAGCAGTTCTTC.

The CDR3 spells CASRPQGVGEQYF. CDR3 nucleotides: TGTGCCAGTAGACCCCAGGGTGTGGGCGAGCAGTACTTC. V and J are TRBV19 and TRBJ2-7, with D possibly TRBD1 on 5 matching bases. With 6 bases removed from V and 6 bases from J, the gap between germline ends came to 15 bases. The CDR3 has 13 residues. The germline CDR1 and CDR2 sequences are LNHDA and SQIVND (reference sequence). The whole variable domain, remainder taken from reference TRBV19 and TRBJ2-7, is DGGITQSPKYLFRKEGQNVTLSCEQNLNHDAMYWYRQDPGQGLRLIYYSQIVNDFQKGDIAEGYSVSREKKESFPLTVTSAQKNPTAFYLCASRPQGVGEQYFGPGTRLTVT.

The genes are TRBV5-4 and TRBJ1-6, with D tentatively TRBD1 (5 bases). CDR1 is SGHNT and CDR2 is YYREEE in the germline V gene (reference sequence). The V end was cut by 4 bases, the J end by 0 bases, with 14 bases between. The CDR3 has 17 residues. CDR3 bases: TGTGCCAGCAGCGGCGGGGCAGGCAGCTCCTATAATTCACCCCTCCACTTT. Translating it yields CASSGGAGSSYNSPLHF.

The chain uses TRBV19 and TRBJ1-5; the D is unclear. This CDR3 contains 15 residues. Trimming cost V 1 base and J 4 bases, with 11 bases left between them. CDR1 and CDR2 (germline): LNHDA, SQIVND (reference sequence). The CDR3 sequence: CASSIGRGMNQPQHF. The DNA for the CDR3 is TGTGCCAGTAGTATAGGTAGAGGGATGAATCAGCCCCAGCATTTT.

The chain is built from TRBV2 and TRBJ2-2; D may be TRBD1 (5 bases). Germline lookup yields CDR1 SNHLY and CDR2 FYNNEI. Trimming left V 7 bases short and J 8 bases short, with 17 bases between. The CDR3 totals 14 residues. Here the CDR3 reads CASISDTWVGELFF. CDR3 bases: TGTGCCAGCATCTCGGACACTTGGGTTGGGGAGCTGTTTTTT.

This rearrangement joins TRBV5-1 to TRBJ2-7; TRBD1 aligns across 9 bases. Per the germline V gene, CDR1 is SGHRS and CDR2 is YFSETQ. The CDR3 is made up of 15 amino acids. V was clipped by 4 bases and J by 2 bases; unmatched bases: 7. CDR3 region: CASSLGTGSTYEQYV. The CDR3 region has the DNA TGCGCCAGCAGCCTAGGGACAGGGTCCACCTACGAGCAGTACGTC.

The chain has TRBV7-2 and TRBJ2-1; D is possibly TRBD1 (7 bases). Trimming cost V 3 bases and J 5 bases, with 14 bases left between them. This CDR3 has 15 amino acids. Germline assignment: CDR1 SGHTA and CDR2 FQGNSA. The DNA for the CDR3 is TGTGCCAGCAGCTTCAACAGGGGACTTAACAATGAGCAGTTCTTC. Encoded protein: CASSFNRGLNNEQFF.

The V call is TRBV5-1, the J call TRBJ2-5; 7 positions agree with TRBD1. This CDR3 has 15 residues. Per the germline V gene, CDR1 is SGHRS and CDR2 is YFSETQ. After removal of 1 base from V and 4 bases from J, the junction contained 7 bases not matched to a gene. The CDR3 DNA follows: TGCGCCAGCAGCTTGACGACAGGGATGGTAGAGACCCAGTACTTC. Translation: CASSLTTGMVETQYF.